A single sample is the source of the 22 T cell receptor beta chains below, sequenced in a study of blood T cell repertoires in COVID-19. This table comes from immunoSEQ multiplex PCR, and its TCRdb copy is limited to in-frame clones, with some not included. The table records about 260,000 clones, 75% to 95% of them present only once. Sample: peripheral blood. The receptor set was obtained from a person aged 18 to 35 with COVID-19, enrolled during active disease.

The gene calls are TRBV2 and TRBJ1-1, with 7 positions matching TRBD1. Trimming removed 8 bases from V and 0 bases from J; junction bases left unmatched: 6. CDR3 size: 14 residues. Germline CDR1 and CDR2: SNHLY and FYNNEI. CDR3 bases: TGTGCCAGCCAAAACAGGGGAATGAACACTGAAGCTTTCTTT. Its translation: CASQNRGMNTEAFF.

The V call is TRBV2, the J call TRBJ2-5; unclear D gene. Trimming stripped 10 bases from V and 2 bases from J, with 14 bases between. Per the germline V gene, CDR1 is SNHLY and CDR2 is FYNNEI. CDR3 length: 13 residues. This chain's CDR3 is CATRENNQETQYF. The CDR3 DNA is TGTGCCACAAGAGAAAATAATCAAGAGACCCAGTACTTC. Variable domain in full (rest from reference TRBV2 and TRBJ2-5): EPEVTQTPSHQVTQMGQEVILRCVPISNHLYFYWYRQILGQKVEFLVSFYNNEISEKSEIFDDQFSVERPDGSNFTLKIRSTKLEDSAMYFCATRENNQETQYFGPGTRLLVL.

The rearrangement links TRBV2 to TRBJ2-7; maybe TRBD1 (8 bases). Germline CDR1 is SNHLY and CDR2 is FYNNEI. V lost 10 bases and J lost 3, with 13 bases in between. The CDR3 is made up of 12 amino acids. The CDR3 loop reads CATSGQGYEQYF. Here the CDR3 DNA reads TGTGCCACTAGCGGACAGGGCTACGAGCAGTACTTC.

Concerning this clone: An end of the junction does not agree with germline; a read error may underlie this. The CDR3 spells CANSQDFLAGRAYNEQFF. The CDR3 bases are TGTGCCAACAGCCAAGATTTTCTAGCGGGACGTGCCTACAATGAGCAGTTCTTC. This chain links TRBV14 with TRBJ2-1, with TRBD2 matching over 9 bases. Germline-derived CDR1 and CDR2 are SGHDN and FVKESK. The CDR3 is 18 amino acids. Full variable domain (remainder filled in from reference TRBV14 and TRBJ2-1): EAGVTQFPSHSVIEKGQTVTLRCDPISGHDNLYWYRRVMGKEIKFLLHFVKESKQDESGMPNNRFLAERTGGTYSTLKVQPAELEDSGVYFCANSQDFLAGRAYNEQFFGPGTRLTVL.

The V and J genes are TRBV10-3 and TRBJ2-5; 7 bases fit TRBD2. The V gene's germline CDR1 is ENHRY and CDR2 SYGVKD. V was clipped by 0 bases and J by 2 bases; unmatched bases: 3. The CDR3 loop spans 15 amino acids. CDR3 in DNA: TGTGCCATCAGTGAGTCCTGGGGAGGGCAAGAGACCCAGTACTTC. This sequence encodes CAISESWGGQETQYF.

This clone was detected only a few times. The chain couples TRBV4-3 to TRBJ2-2, with 8 nucleotides matching TRBD2. Unmatched junction bases numbered 8, after V lost 0 bases and J lost 5 bases. The germline V gene has CDR1 LGHNA and CDR2 YSLEER. The CDR3 totals 17 residues. The CDR3 spells CASSQEYAGGRTGELFF. The CDR3 nucleotides are TGCGCCAGCAGCCAAGAATACGCGGGAGGAAGAACCGGGGAGCTGTTTTTT.

The chain has TRBV2 and TRBJ1-1; D is perhaps TRBD1 (6 bases). The CDR3 is made up of 14 amino acids. Trimming took 9 bases from V and 3 from J, leaving 17 bases between them. CDR1 is SNHLY and CDR2 is FYNNEI in the germline V gene. The CDR3 region is CASLVTGAYTEAFF. In nucleotides, the CDR3 is TGTGCCAGTCTAGTGACAGGTGCGTACACTGAAGCTTTCTTT.

V is TRBV7-9 and J is TRBJ2-5; TRBD1 matches 10 bases. Germline-derived CDR1 and CDR2 are SEHNR and FQNEAQ (reference sequence). V shed 6 bases, J shed 5 bases, and the junction held 12 bases outside the gene matches. This CDR3 is built from 16 residues. The CDR3 bases are TGTGCCAGCAGTTCAGCCGGGACAGGGGATCTGGAGACCCAGTACTTC. Translated: CASSSAGTGDLETQYF.

The V and J genes are TRBV7-2 and TRBJ1-4; D remains unclear. This CDR3 region has 14 residues. Trimming stripped 5 bases from V and 4 bases from J, with 11 bases between. Per germline, CDR1 SGHTA and CDR2 FQGNSA. CDR3 coding DNA: TGTGCCAGCAGCACGAGCGTCCTTAATGAAAAACTGTTTTTT. It is translated as CASSTSVLNEKLFF.

V gene TRBV7-9 combines with J gene TRBJ2-1; 7 positions agree with TRBD1. In germline, CDR1 is SEHNR, CDR2 FQNEAQ (reference sequence). This CDR3 spans 13 amino acids. V was pared by 7 bases and J by 10 bases, with 10 bases of the junction left unmatched. CDR3 residues: CASNQKGAGEQFF. The DNA of the CDR3 is TGTGCCAGCAACCAAAAGGGGGCCGGCGAGCAGTTCTTC.

This chain links TRBV19 with TRBJ1-1, with D hard to call. The CDR3 runs to 14 residues. Germline CDR1 LNHDA, CDR2 SQIVND (reference sequence). V was cut by 4 bases and J by 0 bases, with 9 bases left in between. In nucleotides, the CDR3 is TGTGCCAGTAGTACCGTCGGAGTGAACACTGAAGCTTTCTTT. Translated, it gives CASSTVGVNTEAFF.

The V call is TRBV19, the J call TRBJ2-1; 11 bases match TRBD2. The germline CDR1 and CDR2 sequences are LNHDA and SQIVND (reference sequence). V was pared by 6 bases and J by 5 bases, with 6 bases of the junction left unmatched. The CDR3 length is 15 residues. CDR3 sequence: CASSPGLAVNNEQFF. The CDR3 DNA sequence: TGTGCCAGTAGCCCGGGACTAGCGGTAAACAATGAGCAGTTCTTC.

J is TRBJ2-5 and V is TRBV4-1; a weak D match, TRBD2 (6 bases). Trimming removed 1 base from V and 5 bases from J, with 20 bases in between. The V gene's germline CDR1 is MGHRA and CDR2 YSYEKL. This CDR3 contains 17 residues. CDR3 nucleotide sequence: TGCGCCAGCAGCCAAGTGTCACTAGCACCCCGAGGGGAGACCCAGTACTTC. Translation: CASSQVSLAPRGETQYF.

The chain recombines TRBV7-2 with TRBJ1-2; 9 bases fit TRBD1. Trimming at V came to 1 base and at J to 6 bases, leaving 3 bases not matched to a gene. Germline CDR1 and CDR2: SGHTA and FQGNSA. The CDR3 has 14 amino acids. The CDR3 reads CASSLDRQGDGYTF. DNA of the CDR3: TGTGCCAGCAGCTTAGATCGACAGGGGGATGGCTACACCTTC.

This chain links TRBV4-2 with TRBJ2-2; 12 nucleotides align to TRBD2. Germline values: CDR1 LGHNA, CDR2 YNFKEQ. After removal of 3 bases from V and 0 bases from J, the junction contained 8 bases not matched to a gene. The CDR3 loop spans 19 amino acids. The CDR3 spells CASSQTPGLAGPNTGELFF. The CDR3 DNA reads as TGTGCCAGCAGCCAGACCCCGGGACTAGCGGGCCCGAACACCGGGGAGCTGTTTTTT.

This clone has only one observation. This chain connects TRBV2 to TRBJ2-5; possible D gene TRBD2, 5 bases. V shed 6 bases and J shed 2 bases, with 10 bases lying between them. CDR3 length: 13 amino acids. Germline CDR1 and CDR2: SNHLY and FYNNEI. Here the CDR3 DNA reads TGTGCCAGCAGGATCGGGATTCAAGAGACCCAGTACTTC. Residues: CASRIGIQETQYF.

This clone has just one count. J is TRBJ2-1 and V is TRBV14; 10 nucleotides match TRBD2. This CDR3 spans 18 amino acids. The germline CDR1 and CDR2 sequences are SGHDN and FVKESK. Trimming at V came to 0 bases and at J to 0 bases, leaving 5 bases not matched to a gene. DNA for the CDR3: TGTGCCAGCAGCCAAGACCCTAGCGGGAGTCCCTCCTACAATGAGCAGTTCTTC. Amino acids: CASSQDPSGSPSYNEQFF.

In DNA, the CDR3 is TGTGCCAGCAGTGGGACTAGCGGGATTGGGGAGACCCAGTACTTC. Protein sequence: CASSGTSGIGETQYF. The chain joins TRBV9 to TRBJ2-5; 13 positions agree with TRBD2. The ends lost 5 bases at V and 5 bases at J; junction bases unmatched: 6. The CDR3 totals 15 residues. Germline lookup yields CDR1 SGDLS and CDR2 YYNGEE.

The chain combines TRBV21-1 with TRBJ1-1; no DNA check was done on the table's D call, TRBD1. TRBV21-1 is classified as a pseudogene. CDR3 length: 16 residues. The CDR3 bases are TGTGCCAGCAGCAGAACTAGGGACACCATGAACACTGAAGCTTTCTTT. Protein product: CASSRTRDTMNTEAFF.

J is TRBJ1-2 and V is TRBV28; no clear D. V shed 10 bases and J shed 8 bases, with 17 bases lying between them. From germline, CDR1 is MDHEN and CDR2 SYDVKM. The CDR3 runs 12 residues. The CDR3 DNA reads as TGTGCCACTTCCCTGGGAGCGTTCGGCTACACCTTC. It yields the protein CATSLGAFGYTF.

The chain recombines TRBV19 with TRBJ2-3; 7 bases agree with TRBD1. There are 16 residues in the CDR3. Germline loops: CDR1 LNHDA, CDR2 SQIVND (reference sequence). The V gene end was trimmed by 5 bases and the J gene end by 4 bases; junction bases not matched to a gene: 12. CDR3 nucleotide sequence: TGTGCCAGTAGTCCGCGGACAGGTGAGGGGCCAGATACGCAGTATTTT. Its protein is CASSPRTGEGPDTQYF.

The chain carries TRBV27 and TRBJ2-5, with 8 bases identical to TRBD2. Germline CDR1 and CDR2: MNHEY and SMNVEV (reference sequence). Germline trimming cut 2 bases from V and 0 bases from J; bases unmatched to any gene: 5. The CDR3 extends over 16 amino acids. The CDR3 sequence: CASSLSGGRNQETQYF. As DNA, the CDR3 is TGTGCCAGCAGTTTAAGTGGCGGGAGGAACCAAGAGACCCAGTACTTC.